This entry lists 15 T cell receptor beta chains sequenced from one sample in a study of shared clonotypes between healthy human individuals. The repertoire was sequenced with immunoSEQ multiplex PCR; TCRdb's copy has only in-frame clones and lacks some. The table records some 2.1 million clones, around 96% of them present only once. The naive CD8 population came from CD45RO-negative cells selected for CCR7, without terminally differentiated effector memory CD45RA+ cells. Sequenced input: naive CD8+ T cells sorted from blood. The receptors were sampled from a young man in good health.

This chain links TRBV4-3 with TRBJ2-5; TRBD2 agrees at 8 bases. Germline V CDR1 and CDR2: LGHNA, YSLEER. CDR3 length equals 17 residues. V dropped 0 bases and J dropped 4; count of bases not matched to a gene: 10. The CDR3 sequence is CASSQDPAGLAGETQYF. CDR3 nucleotide sequence: TGCGCCAGCAGCCAAGACCCCGCCGGACTAGCCGGAGAGACCCAGTACTTC.

To note about this clone: Relative to the germline gene, one junction end is altered; a read error may explain this. This sequence joins TRBV19 and TRBJ1-2; 7 bases are shared with TRBD1. CDR3 length: 13 amino acids. The germline CDR1 and CDR2 sequences are LNHDA and SQIVND (reference sequence). The DNA for the CDR3 is TGTGCCAGCAGTACGACGGGACAGAGATTCTACACCTTC. This translates into CASSTTGQRFYTF.

The chain joins TRBV5-1 to TRBJ2-7; D remains ambiguous. The V end lost 0 bases, the J end lost 0 bases, and 10 bases lay between the germline ends. Germline CDR1 SGHRS, CDR2 YFSETQ. The length of the CDR3 is 15 residues. DNA for the CDR3: TGCGCCAGCAGCTTGGACTTCGGCGTCTCCTACGAGCAGTACTTC. Amino acid sequence: CASSLDFGVSYEQYF.

The chain is built from TRBV10-3 and TRBJ2-1, with 9 nucleotides matching TRBD1. The CDR3 runs to 17 residues. V dropped 5 bases and J dropped 5; count of bases not matched to a gene: 13. In germline, CDR1 is ENHRY, CDR2 SYGVKD. CDR3 sequence: CAISSSIGTGKDNEQFF. The CDR3 region has the DNA TGTGCCATCAGTTCGTCAATAGGGACAGGGAAGGACAATGAGCAGTTCTTC.

The J gene is TRBJ2-7, the V gene TRBV28, with D possibly called TRBD1 or TRBD2 (5 bases each). This CDR3 has 15 residues. V dropped 5 bases and J dropped 4 bases, with 18 bases sitting between them. Germline V lookup: CDR1 MDHEN, CDR2 SYDVKM. CDR3 in DNA: TGTGCCAGCAGTCAAACCTACGGGACGGTATACGAGCAGTACTTC. It translates to CASSQTYGTVYEQYF.

The genes are TRBV5-6 and TRBJ2-3, with TRBD2 as a possible D gene (6 bases). The length of the CDR3 is 17 residues. V was cut by 0 bases and J by 1 base, with 15 bases left in between. Germline CDR1 reads SGHDT; CDR2 reads YYEEEE. The DNA of the CDR3 is TGTGCCAGCAGCTTGGCGGCTAGCGTTGCCCGCACAGATACGCAGTATTTT. It codes for CASSLAASVARTDTQYF.

The chain has TRBV6-5 and TRBJ1-1; tentatively, D is TRBD1 (5 bases). With 5 bases removed from V and 4 bases from J, the gap between germline ends came to 14 bases. There are 14 residues in the CDR3. Germline V gene data show CDR1 as MNHEY and CDR2 as SVGAGI. In DNA, the CDR3 is TGTGCCAGCAGTCCCTTGTCGGGGGGCACTGAAGCTTTCTTT. It yields the protein CASSPLSGGTEAFF.

The chain couples TRBV30 to TRBJ1-6; tentatively, D is TRBD1 (6 bases). The CDR3 has 13 amino acids. The germline V gene has CDR1 GTSNPN and CDR2 SVGIG (reference sequence). Trimming left V 5 bases short and J 9 bases short, with 14 bases between. The CDR3 DNA sequence: TGTGCCTGGCAGGGGATCTTAGGTTCACCCCTCCACTTT. Its translation is CAWQGILGSPLHF. The whole variable domain, remainder taken from reference TRBV30 and TRBJ1-6, is SQTIHQWPATLVQPVGSPLSLECTVEGTSNPNLYWYRQAAGRGLQLLFYSVGIGQISSEVPQNLSASRPQDRQFILSSKKLLLSDSGFYLCAWQGILGSPLHFGNGTRLTVT.

Only one count was recorded for this clone. Different DNA sequences within this sample yield the same CDR3. The V gene is TRBV6-1, the J gene TRBJ2-7; D is perhaps TRBD1 (6 bases). V lost 4 bases and J lost 1, with 8 bases in between. Germline CDR1 and CDR2: MNHNS and SASEGT. The CDR3 loop spans 13 amino acids. This CDR3 reads CASSVRGSYEQYF. CDR3 sequence (DNA): TGTGCCAGCAGTGTCAGGGGTTCCTACGAGCAGTACTTC.

The chain is built from TRBV9 and TRBJ2-7; unclear D gene. V was pared by 0 bases and J by 3 bases, with 13 bases between. Per germline, CDR1 SGDLS and CDR2 YYNGEE. This CDR3 has 15 residues. The CDR3 region is CASSVGPEIYYEQYF. In nucleotides, the CDR3 is TGTGCCAGCAGCGTAGGGCCCGAAATATACTACGAGCAGTACTTC.

The gene calls are TRBV30 and TRBJ2-3; 8 bases line up with TRBD2. The germline V gene has CDR1 GTSNPN and CDR2 SVGIG (reference sequence). This CDR3 spans 13 amino acids. After removal of 4 bases from V and 5 bases from J, the junction contained 5 bases not matched to a gene. The DNA for the CDR3 is TGTGCCTGGACCTCGGGGGGGCAAGATACGCAGTATTTT. This translates into CAWTSGGQDTQYF.

This clone came up once. In the same sample, other DNA sequences code for this CDR3. V gene TRBV6-1 combines with J gene TRBJ2-1; D possibly matches TRBD1 or TRBD2 (5 bases each). Trimming took 1 base from V and 0 from J, leaving 7 bases between them. The CDR3 totals 15 residues. Germline-derived CDR1 and CDR2 are MNHNS and SASEGT. CDR3 protein: CASSEGGSSYNEQFF. CDR3 nucleotide sequence: TGTGCCAGCAGTGAAGGGGGGAGCTCCTACAATGAGCAGTTCTTC.

The CDR3 protein is CASIAGTGVAAGVDEQFF. The CDR3 coding sequence is TGTGCCAGCATCGCCGGGACAGGGGTTGCTGCGGGAGTGGATGAGCAGTTCTTC. The chain recombines TRBV28 with TRBJ2-1; 10 bases align to TRBD1. The CDR3 is 18 residues long. Losses at the gene ends were 7 bases for V and 8 bases for J; bases not matched to a gene: 20. The germline V gene has CDR1 MDHEN and CDR2 SYDVKM.

As to this clone: A much larger clone sits a single nucleotide away, making a read error possible. The sample carries other DNA sequences with the same CDR3. The chain has TRBV14 and TRBJ1-2, with TRBD1 matching 10 bases. This CDR3 has 14 residues. Germline assignment: CDR1 SGHDN and CDR2 FVKESK. J gave up 2 bases and V 4 bases, and 1 base lay outside the gene matches. The CDR3 loop is CASSRGQGNYGYTF. In DNA form, the CDR3 reads TGTGCCAGCAGCCGGGGACAGGGGAACTATGGCTACACCTTC.

The CDR3 protein is CAWNRLGGDEQYF. The CDR3 nucleotides are TGTGCCTGGAACCGACTGGGCGGGGACGAGCAGTACTTC. The chain combines TRBV30 with TRBJ2-7, with D perhaps matching TRBD2 (6 bases). Deletions cut 4 bases from V and 5 bases from J, with 15 bases between. Per germline, CDR1 GTSNPN and CDR2 SVGIG (reference sequence). The CDR3 is 13 amino acids.